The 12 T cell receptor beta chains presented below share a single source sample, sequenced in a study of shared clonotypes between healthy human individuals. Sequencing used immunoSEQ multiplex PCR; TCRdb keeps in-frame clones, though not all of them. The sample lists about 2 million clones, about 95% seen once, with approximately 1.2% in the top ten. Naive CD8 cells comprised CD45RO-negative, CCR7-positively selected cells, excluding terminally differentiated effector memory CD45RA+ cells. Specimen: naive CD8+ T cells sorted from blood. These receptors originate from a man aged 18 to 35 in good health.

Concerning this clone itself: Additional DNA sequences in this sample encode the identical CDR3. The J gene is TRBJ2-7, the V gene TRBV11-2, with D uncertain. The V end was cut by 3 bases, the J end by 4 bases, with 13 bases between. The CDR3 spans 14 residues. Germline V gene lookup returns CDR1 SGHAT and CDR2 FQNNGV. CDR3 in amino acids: CASSFGGAGYEQYF. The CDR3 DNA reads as TGTGCCAGCAGCTTTGGTGGCGCTGGGTACGAGCAGTACTTC.

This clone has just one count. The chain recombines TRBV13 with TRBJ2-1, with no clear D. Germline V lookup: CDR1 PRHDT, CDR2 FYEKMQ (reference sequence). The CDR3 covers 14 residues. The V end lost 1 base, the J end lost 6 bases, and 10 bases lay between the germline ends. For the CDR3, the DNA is TGTGCCAGCAGCTTAGTTAGGACCCCCAATGAGCAGTTCTTC. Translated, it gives CASSLVRTPNEQFF.

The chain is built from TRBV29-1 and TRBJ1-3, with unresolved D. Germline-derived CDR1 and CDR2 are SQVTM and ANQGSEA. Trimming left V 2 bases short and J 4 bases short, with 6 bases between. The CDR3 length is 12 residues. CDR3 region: CSVETEGNTIYF. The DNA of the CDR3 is TGCAGCGTTGAAACAGAAGGAAACACCATATATTTT.

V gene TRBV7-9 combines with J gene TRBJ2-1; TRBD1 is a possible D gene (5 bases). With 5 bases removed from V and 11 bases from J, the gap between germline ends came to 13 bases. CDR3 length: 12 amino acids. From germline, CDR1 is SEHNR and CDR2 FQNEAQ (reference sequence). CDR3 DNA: TGTGCCAGCAGCGATATTCAGGGAAAGCAGTTCTTC. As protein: CASSDIQGKQFF.

CDR3: CAWSGQNVSPLHF. The CDR3 DNA is TGTGCCTGGAGTGGGCAGAACGTATCACCCCTCCACTTT. This chain connects TRBV30 to TRBJ1-6; D unclear. This CDR3 contains 13 residues. Germline loops: CDR1 GTSNPN, CDR2 SVGIG (reference sequence). V lost 1 base and J lost 10, with 11 bases in between.

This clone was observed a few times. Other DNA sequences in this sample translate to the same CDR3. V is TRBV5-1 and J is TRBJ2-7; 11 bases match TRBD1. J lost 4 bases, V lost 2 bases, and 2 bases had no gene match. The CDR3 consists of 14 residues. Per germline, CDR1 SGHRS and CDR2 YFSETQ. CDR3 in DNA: TGCGCCAGCAGCTTCGGGACAGGGGGGTACGAGCAGTACTTC. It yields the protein CASSFGTGGYEQYF.

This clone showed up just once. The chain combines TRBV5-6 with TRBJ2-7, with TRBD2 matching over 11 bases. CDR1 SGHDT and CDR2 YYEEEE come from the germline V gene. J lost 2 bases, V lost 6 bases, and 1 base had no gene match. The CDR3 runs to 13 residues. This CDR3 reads CASKGLAAYEQYF. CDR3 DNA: TGTGCCAGCAAGGGACTAGCGGCCTACGAGCAGTACTTC. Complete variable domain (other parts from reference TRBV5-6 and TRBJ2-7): DAGVTQSPTHLIKTRGQQVTLRCSPKSGHDTVSWYQQALGQGPQFIFQYYEEEERQRGNFPDRFSGHQFPNYSSELNVNALLLGDSALYLCASKGLAAYEQYFGPGTRLTVT.

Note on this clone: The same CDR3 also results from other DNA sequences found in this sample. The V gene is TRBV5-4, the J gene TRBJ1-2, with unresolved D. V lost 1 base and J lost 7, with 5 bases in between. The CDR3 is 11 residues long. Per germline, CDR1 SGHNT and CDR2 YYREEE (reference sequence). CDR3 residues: CASSLSGGYTF. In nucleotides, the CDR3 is TGTGCCAGCAGCTTGTCGGGTGGCTACACCTTC.

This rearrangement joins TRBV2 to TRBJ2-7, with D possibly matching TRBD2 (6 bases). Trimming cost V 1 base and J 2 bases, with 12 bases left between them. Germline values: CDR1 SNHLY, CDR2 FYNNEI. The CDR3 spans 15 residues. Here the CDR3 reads CASSEGGGVTYEQYF. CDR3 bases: TGTGCCAGCAGTGAAGGGGGCGGGGTTACCTACGAGCAGTACTTC.

The CDR3, as DNA: TGTGCCAGCAGCTGGACCAACCTAAGCTCCTACGAGCAGTACTTC. It yields the protein CASSWTNLSSYEQYF. The chain links TRBV5-6 to TRBJ2-5; D not certain. The J call is doubtful: the DNA matches TRBJ2-7 better. CDR1 and CDR2 from the germline V gene are SGHDT and YYEEEE. This CDR3 is built from 15 residues.

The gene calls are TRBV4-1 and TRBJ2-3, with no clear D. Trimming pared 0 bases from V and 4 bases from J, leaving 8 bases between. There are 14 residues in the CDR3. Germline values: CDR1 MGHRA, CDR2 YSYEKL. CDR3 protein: CASSQDHRADTQYF. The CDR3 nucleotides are TGCGCCAGCAGCCAAGACCATAGGGCAGATACGCAGTATTTT.

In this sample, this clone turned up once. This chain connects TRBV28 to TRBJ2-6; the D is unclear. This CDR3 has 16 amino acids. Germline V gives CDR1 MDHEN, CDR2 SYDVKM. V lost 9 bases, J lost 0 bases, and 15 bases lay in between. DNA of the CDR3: TGTGCCAGTTCAAGAGGCCATTACTCTGGGGCCAACGTCCTGACTTTC. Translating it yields CASSRGHYSGANVLTF. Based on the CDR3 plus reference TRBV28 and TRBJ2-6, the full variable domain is DVKVTQSSRYLVKRTGEKVFLECVQDMDHENMFWYRQDPGLGLRLIYFSYDVKMKEKGDIPEGYSVSREKKERFSLILESASTNQTSMYLCASSRGHYSGANVLTFGAGSRLTVL.